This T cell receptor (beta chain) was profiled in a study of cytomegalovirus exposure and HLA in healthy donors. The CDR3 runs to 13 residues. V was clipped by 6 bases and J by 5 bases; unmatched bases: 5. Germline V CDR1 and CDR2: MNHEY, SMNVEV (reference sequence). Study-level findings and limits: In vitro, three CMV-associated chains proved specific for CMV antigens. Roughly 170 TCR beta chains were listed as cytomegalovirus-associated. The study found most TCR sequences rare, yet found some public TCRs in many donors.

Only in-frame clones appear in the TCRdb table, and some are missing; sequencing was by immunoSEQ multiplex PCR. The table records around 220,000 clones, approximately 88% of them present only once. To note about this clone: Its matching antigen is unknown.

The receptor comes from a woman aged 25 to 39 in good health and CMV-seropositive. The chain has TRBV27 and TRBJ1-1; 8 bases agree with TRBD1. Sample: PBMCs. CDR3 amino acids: CASRSDRDTEAFF. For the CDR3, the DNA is TGTGCCAGCAGATCGGACAGGGATACTGAAGCTTTCTTT.